This T cell receptor (beta chain) was documented in a study of regulatory T cells in long-lasting Graves disease. Broader study findings: Comparison showed that persistent patients shared more public clonotypes (2,741) than new patients (approximately 1,000). There were preferences for TRBV28, TRBJ1-2 and TRBJ2-5 in persistent disease.

This clonotype was recorded at least ten times. Antigen: not known. Trimming pared 1 base from V and 7 bases from J, leaving 13 bases between. The germline CDR1 and CDR2 sequences are SGHTA and FQGTGA. CDR3 length: 14 residues. Both iRepertoire HTBI primers and Arm-PCR of CDR3 regions were used to build the TCR beta libraries. MiXCR, applied by TCRdb to the multiplex PCR reads, yields one record per CDR3 protein. The sample has a few hundred thousand distinct CDR3 sequences, 10% to 15% seen once; the top ten hold 15% to 20%. Sample time point: newly diagnosed GD, antithyroid drugs for less than 3 months. Extracted PBMC RNA gave rise to the TCR library. The data were also submitted as part of a second study, on T cells in Graves' hyperthyroidism and ophthalmopathy. That publication notes: HTBI primers were the set used in a first-round RT-PCR of the TCR CDR3. Most expanded thyroid clonotypes above 0.001 recurred in blood.

Sequences were derived from peripheral blood mononuclear cells (PBMCs), sampled at new diagnosis, from a patient treated with antithyroid drugs. This chain joins TRBV7-3 and TRBJ1-2; D might be TRBD1 (5 bases). This receptor was taken from a woman aged 18-35 years with Graves disease. The CDR3 loop reads CASSLSGALGGYTF. The CDR3 region has the DNA TGTGCCAGCAGCTTAAGTGGGGCTCTGGGTGGCTACACCTTC.